This record covers a single TCR beta chain. Which antigen it targets is not known. Base quality data are lacking; no much larger clone is found one base away. Miltenyi superparamagnetic beads coated with subset-specific monoclonal antibodies were used to isolate the T cell subsets. Activated T cells, taken as CD45RA-RO-CD69+ cells, were isolated using anti-CD69 microbeads. Every T cell population came from peripheral blood. Ficoll separation of whole blood yielded mononuclear cells, and anti-CD14 microbeads were then used to deplete the monocytes. The isolated cell populations were resuspended in RNAprotect reagent immediately. Its CDR3 holds 12 amino acids, cysteine through phenylalanine. Only CDR3 DNA is held: 36 bases, read in frame from base 1. CDR1 and CDR2, per the germline V gene (reference sequence), are DFQATT and SNEGSKA. V trim: 7 bases; J trim: 6 bases; unmatched bases: 4. The record originates from a study of relationships among human T cell subsets (dated by TCRdb to the early 2010s). For the wider study: The study sequenced eight distinct T cell populations from blood: pan T, CD8 cytotoxic, regulatory, Th1, Th2, naive plus transitional, activated and memory cells.

Summary of the overall study and its limitations: Over 50% of CD8+ cytotoxic sequences were found to belong to clones with over 100 reads, whereas few such clones were observed in the regulatory and Th2 subsets. The substantial sharing of CDR3s among Th1, Th2 and regulatory T cells was interpreted as suggesting that cell fate choices are stochastic. V, D and J usage, CDR3 length and N-nucleotide additions showed no statistically significant differences among the seven subsets. A CD4+CD8+ double-positive population could not be ruled out by the bead-based sorting.

Library preparation employed multiplex PCR. Sequenced on a 454 GS FLX. Semiquantitative ARM-PCR was used to amplify the TCR alpha and beta CDR3 regions from mRNA. In ARM-PCR, tagged nested gene-specific primers were applied first, and communal superprimers then carried out the exponential amplification. Exonuclease was used to remove the nested primers before the first-round PCR products went through the second amplification round. Sequencing of the amplicons was performed on the 454 platform, which allows millions of DNA fragments to be sequenced rapidly without cloning bias. A read was counted as effective if the read could be mapped to both V and J germline segments. In the paper's pipeline: Reads were assigned to germline V, D and J segments with IRmap, which uses pyromap, a Smith-Waterman modification adapted to 454 sequencing errors. D-beta assignments were filtered with cutoffs set at the 99th percentile of alignment scores obtained from simulated random sequences. The CDR3 was taken to be the amino acids lying between the conserved V-segment Y[YFLI]C motif and the J-segment [FW]GXGT motif. Repertoire diversity was estimated with a compound Poisson process model previously applied to large-scale EST data. A procedure for detecting cross-contamination was applied so that sample contamination could be argued against as the origin of shared CDR3s. TCRdb itself trimmed the public reads at Q25 with fastp, ran MiXCR and retained productive beta chains. Every CDR3 protein is listed once, alongside the most common genes and DNA of its rows. TCRdb, not the original authors, processed these V and J calls. The sample data list over 2,000 distinct CDR3 sequences, and around 41% of these were observed just once. Of the sample, less than 55% falls within the top ten clones.

The sample consisted of activated T cells sorted from blood. Reading the label with the study, this specimen's cell subset or site is: CD45RA-RO-CD69+ activated T cells. The receptor comes from a man between 35 and 55 years old in good health. The chain uses TRBV20-1 and TRBJ2-3, with TRBD1 identical over 10 junction bases. The DNA is TGCAGTGACGGGACAGGGGTGGATACGCAGTATTTT. Its translation is CSDGTGVDTQYF.